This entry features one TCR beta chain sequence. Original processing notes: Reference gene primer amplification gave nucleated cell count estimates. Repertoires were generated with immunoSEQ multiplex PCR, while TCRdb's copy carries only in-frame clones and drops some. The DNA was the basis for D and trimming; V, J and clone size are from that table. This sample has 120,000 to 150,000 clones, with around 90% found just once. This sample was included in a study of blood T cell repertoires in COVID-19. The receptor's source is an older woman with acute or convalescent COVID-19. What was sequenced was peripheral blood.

The CDR3 reads CATRGGANTEAFF. The CDR3 DNA sequence: TGTGCCACCCGGGGAGGGGCGAACACTGAAGCTTTCTTT. This rearrangement joins TRBV24-1 to TRBJ1-1; D possibly corresponds to TRBD1 (5 bases). The CDR3 covers 13 residues. The germline V and J ends were trimmed by 9 bases and 1 base, with 11 bases remaining between them. CDR1 and CDR2 (germline): KGHDR, SFDVKD.